A single sample is the source of the 19 T cell receptor beta chains below, sequenced in a study of CD8+ T cells in alopecia areata. After isolation, RNA underwent reverse transcription to generate cDNA as the sequencing template. TCRdb's copy holds only in-frame clones and misses some; the assay was immunoSEQ multiplex PCR. The table has about 110,000 clones, roughly 60% seen once. Input material: CD8+ T cells sorted from blood. Receptors were obtained from a human donor in good health.

This clone was observed a few times. This chain connects TRBV10-3 to TRBJ2-3; a possible D gene is TRBD1 (6 bases). Germline V CDR1 and CDR2: ENHRY, SYGVKD. The CDR3 is 12 residues long. V lost 8 bases and J 10 bases, leaving 16 bases between the germline ends. The CDR3 here is CAISGQGSAQYF. In DNA form, the CDR3 reads TGTGCCATCTCAGGCCAGGGGTCCGCGCAGTATTTT.

This clone was seen only a few times. The rearrangement joins TRBV28 to TRBJ2-7; D gene unclear. The CDR3 is made up of 16 amino acids. Germline CDR1 and CDR2: MDHEN and SYDVKM. Trimming left V 3 bases short and J 1 base short, with 16 bases between. The CDR3 loop reads CASSLPTQELSYEQYF. CDR3 sequence (DNA): TGTGCCAGCAGTTTGCCCACCCAGGAATTATCCTACGAGCAGTACTTC.

CDR3 sequence: CASRFPKDPPGQLPRSYNEQFF. CDR3 sequence (DNA): TGTGCAAGTCGCTTCCCTAAGGACCCTCCAGGACAGCTCCCCCGCTCCTACAATGAGCAGTTCTTC. The V and J genes are TRBV12-2 and TRBJ2-1; TRBD1 reflects the table's D call only, with no check against the DNA. TRBV12-2 is reported as a pseudogene. The CDR3 has 22 residues.

The V and J genes are TRBV6-5 and TRBJ2-1; 8 bases are a match to TRBD2. The ends lost 10 bases at V and 3 bases at J; junction bases unmatched: 5. CDR1 MNHEY and CDR2 SVGAGI come from the germline V gene. This CDR3 has 13 amino acids. The CDR3 is CATAGLVYNEQFF. The CDR3 nucleotides are TGTGCCACTGCGGGACTAGTCTACAATGAGCAGTTCTTC.

This clone appeared a few times. This chain connects TRBV15 to TRBJ2-2; 10 bases map to TRBD1. With V trimmed by 0 bases and J by 7 bases, 11 bases remained unmatched. The length of the CDR3 is 18 residues. Germline V lookup: CDR1 LNHNV, CDR2 YYDKDF (reference sequence). The CDR3 DNA reads as TGTGCCACCAGCAGAGACCTAGACAGGGGGCAATACAGCGGGGAGCTGTTTTTT. Its translation is CATSRDLDRGQYSGELFF.

Only a few counts were recorded for this clone. V is TRBV6-1 and J is TRBJ2-1; TRBD1 is a possible D gene (7 bases). CDR1 is MNHNS and CDR2 is SASEGT in the germline V gene. The CDR3 consists of 14 residues. V was clipped by 8 bases and J by 10 bases, with 21 bases between them. The CDR3 sequence: CASHLKEGAYEQFF. Written as DNA, the CDR3 is TGTGCCAGCCACCTCAAGGAGGGGGCCTACGAGCAGTTCTTC.

The chain combines TRBV29-1 with TRBJ1-1, with D hard to call. Germline V lookup: CDR1 SQVTM, CDR2 ANQGSEA. V was clipped by 4 bases and J by 5 bases, with 11 bases between them. There are 12 residues in the CDR3. This CDR3 is CSVGPPGTEAFF. As DNA, the CDR3 is TGCAGCGTTGGTCCGCCGGGGACTGAAGCTTTCTTT.

This chain uses TRBV4-1 with TRBJ1-1; D is uncertain. CDR3 length: 18 residues. Germline CDR1 and CDR2: MGHRA and YSYEKL. Trimming removed 0 bases at V and 0 bases at J, with 17 bases between. CDR3 DNA sequence: TGCGCCAGCAGCCAAGATTTGGAAGACGGACGGTTGAACACTGAAGCTTTCTTT. It specifies CASSQDLEDGRLNTEAFF.

The V call is TRBV30, the J call TRBJ1-6; D ambiguous. Germline V gene sequence: CDR1 GTSNPN, CDR2 SVGIG (reference sequence). This CDR3 is built from 15 residues. The ends were cut back, 0 bases at V and 4 bases at J, with 10 bases in the middle. CDR3 sequence (DNA): TGTGCCTGGAGTGTGAGACACCCATATAATTCACCCCTCCACTTT. The encoded protein is CAWSVRHPYNSPLHF.

J is TRBJ2-7 and V is TRBV9; maybe TRBD1 (6 bases). The CDR3 extends over 13 amino acids. Germline V CDR1 and CDR2: SGDLS, YYNGEE. V lost 3 bases, J lost 2 bases, and 9 bases lay in between. CDR3 in amino acids: CASSEGDPYEQYF. CDR3 nucleotide sequence: TGTGCCAGCAGCGAGGGGGATCCCTACGAGCAGTACTTC. Full variable domain (outside the CDR3, taken from reference TRBV9 and TRBJ2-7): DSGVTQTPKHLITATGQRVTLRCSPRSGDLSVYWYQQSLDQGLQFLIQYYNGEERAKGNILERFSAQQFPDLHSELNLSSLELGDSALYFCASSEGDPYEQYFGPGTRLTVT.

This clone was counted only a few times. The chain carries TRBV30 and TRBJ2-2; 9 bases match TRBD1. The germline CDR1 and CDR2 sequences are GTSNPN and SVGIG (reference sequence). V lost 0 bases, J lost 8 bases, and 13 bases stayed unmatched. CDR3 size: 17 residues. The CDR3 sequence: CAWSVYLRDRVGGELFF. The CDR3 nucleotides are TGTGCCTGGAGTGTATATCTAAGGGACAGGGTTGGAGGGGAGCTGTTTTTT.

J is TRBJ1-1 and V is TRBV5-1, with no clear D. V lost 4 bases and J lost 8, with 12 bases in between. CDR3 length: 12 amino acids. Germline V gene data show CDR1 as SGHRS and CDR2 as YFSETQ. This CDR3 is CASSLRPDEAFF. Here the CDR3 DNA reads TGCGCCAGCAGCCTCCGTCCAGACGAAGCTTTCTTT.

The J gene is TRBJ2-5, the V gene TRBV4-2; D is perhaps TRBD1 (5 bases). The CDR3 consists of 15 residues. V lost 0 bases to trimming and J lost 7 bases, with 15 bases between them. CDR1 is LGHNA, CDR2 YNFKEQ, per germline. CDR3 sequence (DNA): TGTGCCAGCAGCCAAGATTTGGGTGGGGCAGGGACCCAGTACTTC. Translated, it gives CASSQDLGGAGTQYF.

As for this clone: The junction does not match germline at one end; this may be a read error. The V and J genes are TRBV7-7 and TRBJ2-5, with D unresolved. Germline values: CDR1 SSHAT, CDR2 FNYEAQ (reference sequence). The CDR3 length is 14 residues. The CDR3 loop reads CASSLGPGPETQYF. CDR3 DNA sequence: TGTGCTAGCAGCTTAGGTCCGGGTCCAGAGACCCAGTACTTC.

The V and J genes are TRBV13 and TRBJ2-5; 8 nucleotides agree with TRBD1. The germline V gene encodes CDR1 PRHDT and CDR2 FYEKMQ (reference sequence). The CDR3 spans 15 residues. V shed 5 bases, J shed 3 bases, and the junction held 8 bases outside the gene matches. CDR3 bases: TGTGCCAGCAGCCTCGGACAGGGTGAAGAAGAGACCCAGTACTTC. This codes for CASSLGQGEEETQYF.

The chain employs TRBV25-1 and TRBJ1-3; a weak D match, TRBD1 (5 bases). The CDR3 runs to 15 residues. V lost 6 bases, J lost 0 bases, and 12 bases lay in between. From germline, CDR1 is MGHDK and CDR2 SYGVNS. The chain's CDR3 is CASSLWGDSGNTIYF. CDR3 in DNA: TGTGCCAGCAGCCTCTGGGGGGACTCTGGAAACACCATATATTTT.

The gene calls are TRBV9 and TRBJ2-3, with 7 positions matching TRBD1. The CDR3 totals 15 residues. The trim removed 6 bases at V and 0 bases at J, leaving 7 bases unmatched. CDR1 and CDR2 from the germline V gene are SGDLS and YYNGEE. The CDR3 is CASNEGDSSTDTQYF. CDR3 nucleotides: TGTGCCAGCAACGAAGGGGACAGCAGCACAGATACGCAGTATTTT.

The rearrangement joins TRBV5-1 to TRBJ2-2; D may be TRBD1 (6 bases). Germline CDR1 and CDR2: SGHRS and YFSETQ. Trimming pared 0 bases from V and 1 base from J, leaving 13 bases between. The CDR3 runs 17 residues. This CDR3 is CASSLAFRTENTGELFF. The CDR3 coding sequence is TGCGCCAGCAGCTTGGCTTTCCGGACAGAGAACACCGGGGAGCTGTTTTTT.

This clone was found a few times. V usage is TRBV5-1 and J usage is TRBJ2-7; no clear D gene. The CDR3 length is 15 residues. CDR1 is SGHRS, CDR2 YFSETQ, per germline. The V gene lost 0 bases and the J gene lost 4 bases, with 14 bases spanning the gap. CDR3 sequence (DNA): TGCGCCAGCAGCTTGGGTGTATTCCGGGCTTACGAGCAGTACTTC. Translated: CASSLGVFRAYEQYF.